Each of the 23 T cell receptor beta chains below was sequenced from the same sample in a study of identical twins. One entry per CDR3 protein results from TCRdb running MiXCR on the 5' RACE reads. Among some 270,000 distinct CDR3 sequences listed, approximately 8.3% were seen once. This sample also belongs to another study, concerning yellow fever vaccine responses in identical twins.

Sequenced sample: CD8+ T cells sorted from blood. The receptors derive from a woman under 30 in good health.

This clonotype was counted between two and nine times. The chain is built from TRBV9 and TRBJ2-7; D not resolved. The ends were cut back, 4 bases at V and 3 bases at J, with 14 bases in the middle. Germline values: CDR1 SGDLS, CDR2 YYNGEE. The CDR3 has 14 residues. In nucleotides, the CDR3 is TGTGCCAGCAGCCCAACCGTGGCGGACTACGAGCAGTACTTC. Amino acids: CASSPTVADYEQYF.

This clonotype has more than one count but fewer than ten. Its ends do not fully match the called genes, so a read error is possible. The chain joins TRBV20-1 to TRBJ2-7, with D uncertain. Germline V CDR1 and CDR2: DFQATT, SNEGSKA (reference sequence). The CDR3 spans 15 residues. The CDR3 sequence is CCARDPYKSSYEQYF. The CDR3 DNA reads as TGCTGTGCTAGAGACCCTTATAAAAGCTCCTACGAGCAGTACTTC.

J is TRBJ1-1 and V is TRBV7-2; no clear D gene. This CDR3 is 15 amino acids long. V was shortened by 0 bases and J by 2 bases, with 10 bases between the two germline ends. Germline CDR1 SGHTA, CDR2 FQGNSA. CDR3 DNA: TGTGCCAGCAGCTTAGCAGGGCGCCTTAACACTGAAGCTTTCTTT. Protein sequence: CASSLAGRLNTEAFF.

V is TRBV7-9 and J is TRBJ2-5, with 9 nucleotides matching TRBD2. V dropped 0 bases and J dropped 5; count of bases not matched to a gene: 10. The germline CDR1 and CDR2 sequences are SEHNR and FQNEAQ (reference sequence). There are 17 residues in the CDR3. For the CDR3, the DNA is TGTGCCAGCAGCTTAGCATTGCGGGAGGGCCGGAGGGAGACCCAGTACTTC. It yields the protein CASSLALREGRRETQYF.

This chain uses TRBV27 with TRBJ2-7; a possible D gene is TRBD1 (5 bases). V was cut by 3 bases and J by 1 base, with 10 bases left in between. Germline CDR1 reads MNHEY; CDR2 reads SMNVEV (reference sequence). The CDR3 covers 14 residues. CDR3 nucleotide sequence: TGTGCCAGCAGTTTTCGGACACGATCCTACGAGCAGTACTTC. This codes for CASSFRTRSYEQYF.

This clonotype was picked up a small number of times. The J gene is TRBJ1-1, the V gene TRBV9; D uncertain. The V end lost 3 bases, the J end lost 7 bases, and 16 bases lay between the germline ends. CDR3 length: 14 amino acids. Germline V CDR1 and CDR2: SGDLS, YYNGEE. The CDR3 protein is CASSGPGSAYEAFF. As DNA, the CDR3 is TGTGCCAGCAGCGGGCCCGGGTCCGCCTATGAAGCTTTCTTT.

This clonotype was recorded at least ten times. The chain uses TRBV7-9 and TRBJ2-1; possible D gene TRBD2, 6 bases. The germline CDR1 and CDR2 sequences are SEHNR and FQNEAQ (reference sequence). V was shortened by 2 bases and J by 6 bases, with 20 bases between the two germline ends. This CDR3 is 17 amino acids long. CDR3 sequence reads: CASSLSGTLVSVNEQFF. In nucleotides, the CDR3 is TGTGCCAGCAGCTTATCCGGGACTTTAGTTTCGGTCAATGAGCAGTTCTTC.

The sample holds many counts of this clonotype. This sequence joins TRBV5-6 and TRBJ2-5; maybe TRBD1 (5 bases). The CDR3 consists of 16 residues. Germline CDR1 SGHDT, CDR2 YYEEEE. The V end lost 1 base, the J end lost 1 base, and 14 bases lay between the germline ends. The CDR3, as DNA: TGTGCCAGCAGCTTGCGGCCGGTAGGGGTCCAAGAGACCCAGTACTTC. Its translation: CASSLRPVGVQETQYF.

The chain couples TRBV11-1 to TRBJ2-1, with D uncertain. The V gene's germline CDR1 is SGHAT and CDR2 FQDESV (reference sequence). The CDR3 loop spans 17 amino acids. V shed 2 bases and J shed 3 bases, with 17 bases lying between them. This CDR3 reads CASSLTWTGPFYNEQFF. CDR3 DNA sequence: TGTGCCAGCAGCTTAACTTGGACCGGGCCCTTCTACAATGAGCAGTTCTTC.

This clonotype was seen at least ten times. This chain links TRBV29-1 with TRBJ1-5, with a tentative D call TRBD1 (5 bases). The CDR3 runs 13 residues. Trimming cost V 4 bases and J 1 base, with 8 bases left between them. The V gene's germline CDR1 is SQVTM and CDR2 ANQGSEA. In DNA form, the CDR3 reads TGCAGCGTTGGGCAGGGCAGCAATCAGCCCCAGCATTTT. Residues: CSVGQGSNQPQHF.

This clonotype has more than one count but fewer than ten. The chain has TRBV5-5 and TRBJ1-2; a weak D match, TRBD1 (5 bases). The CDR3 extends over 12 amino acids. The ends were cut back, 7 bases at V and 8 bases at J, with 15 bases in the middle. Germline V gene data show CDR1 as SGHKS and CDR2 as YYEKEE (reference sequence). CDR3 in DNA: TGTGCCAGCTTCTTAACAGGCAAAGGCTACACCTTC. Amino acid sequence: CASFLTGKGYTF. The complete variable domain, with remaining parts taken from reference TRBV5-5 and TRBJ1-2, reads DAGVTQSPTHLIKTRGQQVTLRCSPISGHKSVSWYQQVLGQGPQFIFQYYEKEERGRGNFPDRFSARQFPNYSSELNVNALLLGDSALYLCASFLTGKGYTFGSGTRLTVV.

The chain carries TRBV29-1 and TRBJ2-1, with 9 bases aligning to TRBD2. Trimming at V came to 1 base and at J to 0 bases, leaving 1 base not matched to a gene. CDR3 length: 15 residues. Germline V CDR1 and CDR2: SQVTM, ANQGSEA. The CDR3 coding sequence is TGCAGCGTTGAAGGACTAGCGGCCTCCTACAATGAGCAGTTCTTC. This translates into CSVEGLAASYNEQFF.

This clonotype appeared many times. V gene TRBV10-2 combines with J gene TRBJ1-5; D ambiguous. The V gene's germline CDR1 is WSHSY and CDR2 SAAADI. V lost 2 bases and J lost 6, with 5 bases in between. The CDR3 loop spans 12 amino acids. In DNA, the CDR3 is TGCGCCAGCAGTGAGCTGAGTCAGCCCCAGCATTTT. This gives the protein CASSELSQPQHF.

The V call is TRBV20-1, the J call TRBJ2-7, with D unresolved. V was pared by 0 bases and J by 3 bases, with 12 bases between. Germline assignment: CDR1 DFQATT and CDR2 SNEGSKA (reference sequence). The CDR3 sequence is 14 residues long. CDR3 DNA sequence: TGCAGTGCTAGAGAACCAGACACCGACTACGAGCAGTACTTC. Protein product: CSAREPDTDYEQYF.

This clonotype has more than one count but fewer than ten. An end of the junction does not agree with germline; a read error may underlie this. The chain combines TRBV7-7 with TRBJ2-2; maybe TRBD1 (5 bases). The CDR3 is 16 amino acids. Looked up from germline, CDR1 is SSHAT and CDR2 is FNYEAQ (reference sequence). The chain's CDR3 is CASSWSVTANTGELFF. In DNA, the CDR3 is TGTGCTAGCAGCTGGTCGGTGACAGCGAACACCGGGGAGCTGTTTTTT.

This clonotype was observed a handful of times. The chain combines TRBV27 with TRBJ2-7, with 7 bases lining up with TRBD1. The CDR3 runs to 16 residues. The V gene end was trimmed by 2 bases and the J gene end by 0 bases; junction bases not matched to a gene: 7. Germline CDR1 MNHEY, CDR2 SMNVEV (reference sequence). Here the CDR3 DNA reads TGTGCCAGCAGTTTAAGGAAGGACAGGAACTCCTACGAGCAGTACTTC. This encodes CASSLRKDRNSYEQYF.

The chain joins TRBV27 to TRBJ2-7; D is ambiguous. This CDR3 spans 13 amino acids. The ends were cut back, 3 bases at V and 1 base at J, with 7 bases in the middle. The germline CDR1 and CDR2 sequences are MNHEY and SMNVEV (reference sequence). The CDR3 DNA sequence: TGTGCCAGCAGTTTTGGGTGGTCCTACGAGCAGTACTTC. The encoded protein is CASSFGWSYEQYF.

This clonotype occurred many times. This chain links TRBV6-6 with TRBJ1-1; the D is unclear. V was shortened by 6 bases and J by 2 bases, with 7 bases between the two germline ends. This CDR3 has 12 residues. Germline V gene lookup returns CDR1 MNHNY and CDR2 SVGAGI (reference sequence). In DNA, the CDR3 is TGTGCCAGCAGGGCCGATAACACTGAAGCTTTCTTT. It specifies CASRADNTEAFF.

The chain uses TRBV27 and TRBJ2-3; D not certain. Trimming cost V 4 bases and J 1 base, with 18 bases left between them. Germline-derived CDR1 and CDR2 are MNHEY and SMNVEV (reference sequence). This CDR3 has 17 amino acids. Written as DNA, the CDR3 is TGTGCCAGCAGTTCCGAGAAGTACGACCGCGGCACAGATACGCAGTATTTT. This encodes CASSSEKYDRGTDTQYF.

The gene calls are TRBV7-9 and TRBJ2-3, with 8 nucleotides matching TRBD1. This CDR3 spans 15 amino acids. Germline V gene lookup returns CDR1 SEHNR and CDR2 FQNEAQ (reference sequence). The trim removed 2 bases at V and 8 bases at J, leaving 9 bases unmatched. CDR3 DNA: TGTGCCAGCAGCTTACCGGACAGGGCAGGCGGTACGCAGTATTTT. Residues: CASSLPDRAGGTQYF.

There are many counts of this clonotype. The chain uses TRBV9 and TRBJ2-7; TRBD2 aligns across 7 bases. This CDR3 spans 14 amino acids. The trim removed 8 bases at V and 2 bases at J, leaving 10 bases unmatched. Germline V gives CDR1 SGDLS, CDR2 YYNGEE. CDR3 sequence (DNA): TGTGCCAGTAGTGTGGGGGGGGGGACCTACGAGCAGTACTTC. Residues: CASSVGGGTYEQYF.

J is TRBJ2-1 and V is TRBV6-5; the match to TRBD1 covers 7 bases. Germline CDR1 reads MNHEY; CDR2 reads SVGAGI. J gave up 0 bases and V 2 bases, and 1 base lay outside the gene matches. The CDR3 runs 15 residues. This chain's CDR3 is CASSYGQASYNEQFF. CDR3 DNA: TGTGCCAGCAGTTACGGACAGGCCTCCTACAATGAGCAGTTCTTC.

The rearrangement links TRBV6-4 to TRBJ2-2; D remains ambiguous. Trimming left V 0 bases short and J 2 bases short, with 10 bases between. The germline gives CDR1 MRHNA, CDR2 SNTAGT. The CDR3 totals 16 residues. DNA of the CDR3: TGTGCCAGCAGTGACTCGAGGACGGAAAACACCGGGGAGCTGTTTTTT. Protein sequence: CASSDSRTENTGELFF.